This T cell receptor beta chain is drawn from a study of blood T cell repertoires in COVID-19 (TCRdb year 2020). About the study as a whole: Collaborator samples came from the United States, Italy and Spain and covered acute and convalescent phases of COVID-19. The prospective study material was composed of cDNA or gDNA derived from T cells, B-cell-depleted T cells, or PBMCs. Subjects who had been exposed to COVID-19, were actively infected with it, or had recovered from it provided the deeply sampled blood TCRbeta repertoires that made up the dataset. The repertoires were made available in a free public database intended to serve as a resource for research on the immune response to SARS-CoV-2. The samples were drawn from two sources: the first 160 participants of the ongoing ImmuneRACE study, and 950 to 1,500 subjects contributed by 6 global collaborators. Sample metadata almost always included a de-identified subject ID, COVID-19 status, age in years and sex. HLA class I and class II types, where available, came from metadata supplied by the sample provider rather than from assay-based typing. What the research found in general, with its limitations: How much clinical and demographic metadata was included differed by source and by participant, and the metadata was provided uncurated.

Worth noting for this clone: No cognate antigen has been identified for it. No much larger clonotype is one base removed from it; base qualities were not supplied.

According to the germline V gene (reference sequence), CDR1 reads LNHDA and CDR2 reads SQIVND. There are 15 amino acids in the CDR3, from cysteine to phenylalanine inclusive. Only the CDR3 portion is preserved as DNA: 45 bases, with reading frame beginning at the first base. V is trimmed back by 5 bases and J by 3 bases, and the junction contains 8 bases that no gene match accounts for. The immunoSEQ Assay, a bias-controlled multiplex PCR, was used to amplify TCRbeta CDR3 regions from genomic DNA. On the study's bioinformatics: Nucleated cell counts per sample were estimated from amplification of reference gene primers within the assay. To quantify the absolute abundance of each unique TCRbeta CDR3 rearrangement, sequence reads were collapsed and filtered. For each sample, productive Simpson clonality was calculated as the square root of Simpson's diversity index over productive rearrangements. TCRdb's version of the immuneACCESS table is confined to in-frame rearrangements and falls short of the full clone set. An unresolved V gene accounts for under half of the shortfall where checked; the remainder is of unknown origin. V, J and clone size are taken as reported in that table, and D and trimming were inferred from the DNA itself. This sample holds roughly 240,000 clones; 87% were observed only once. Roughly 2.6% of the sample rests with the top ten.

Enrolling through a virtual design, the prospective study's participants ranged in age from about 18 to 100 years and lived across roughly 23 United States geographic areas. In the prospective study, cohorts were assigned on the basis of participant-reported clinical history obtained from a screening survey and a study questionnaire. Each participant in the prospective study had whole blood, serum and a nasopharyngeal or oropharyngeal swab collected by mobile phlebotomists. Over a roughly two-month period, participants in the prospective study had the option of providing additional blood draws and questionnaires. Blood samples from the prospective study were shipped frozen or at room temperature prior to DNA extraction.

The sample consisted of PBMCs or T cells enriched from blood (not recorded which). The sequence is built from TRBV19 and TRBJ2-7, with 9 central nucleotides matching TRBD1. The sequence was obtained from a woman aged 25-40 years with acute COVID-19. CDR3 reads: CASSARDRDFYEQYF. The nucleotides are TGTGCCAGTAGTGCCCGGGACAGGGACTTCTACGAGCAGTACTTC.